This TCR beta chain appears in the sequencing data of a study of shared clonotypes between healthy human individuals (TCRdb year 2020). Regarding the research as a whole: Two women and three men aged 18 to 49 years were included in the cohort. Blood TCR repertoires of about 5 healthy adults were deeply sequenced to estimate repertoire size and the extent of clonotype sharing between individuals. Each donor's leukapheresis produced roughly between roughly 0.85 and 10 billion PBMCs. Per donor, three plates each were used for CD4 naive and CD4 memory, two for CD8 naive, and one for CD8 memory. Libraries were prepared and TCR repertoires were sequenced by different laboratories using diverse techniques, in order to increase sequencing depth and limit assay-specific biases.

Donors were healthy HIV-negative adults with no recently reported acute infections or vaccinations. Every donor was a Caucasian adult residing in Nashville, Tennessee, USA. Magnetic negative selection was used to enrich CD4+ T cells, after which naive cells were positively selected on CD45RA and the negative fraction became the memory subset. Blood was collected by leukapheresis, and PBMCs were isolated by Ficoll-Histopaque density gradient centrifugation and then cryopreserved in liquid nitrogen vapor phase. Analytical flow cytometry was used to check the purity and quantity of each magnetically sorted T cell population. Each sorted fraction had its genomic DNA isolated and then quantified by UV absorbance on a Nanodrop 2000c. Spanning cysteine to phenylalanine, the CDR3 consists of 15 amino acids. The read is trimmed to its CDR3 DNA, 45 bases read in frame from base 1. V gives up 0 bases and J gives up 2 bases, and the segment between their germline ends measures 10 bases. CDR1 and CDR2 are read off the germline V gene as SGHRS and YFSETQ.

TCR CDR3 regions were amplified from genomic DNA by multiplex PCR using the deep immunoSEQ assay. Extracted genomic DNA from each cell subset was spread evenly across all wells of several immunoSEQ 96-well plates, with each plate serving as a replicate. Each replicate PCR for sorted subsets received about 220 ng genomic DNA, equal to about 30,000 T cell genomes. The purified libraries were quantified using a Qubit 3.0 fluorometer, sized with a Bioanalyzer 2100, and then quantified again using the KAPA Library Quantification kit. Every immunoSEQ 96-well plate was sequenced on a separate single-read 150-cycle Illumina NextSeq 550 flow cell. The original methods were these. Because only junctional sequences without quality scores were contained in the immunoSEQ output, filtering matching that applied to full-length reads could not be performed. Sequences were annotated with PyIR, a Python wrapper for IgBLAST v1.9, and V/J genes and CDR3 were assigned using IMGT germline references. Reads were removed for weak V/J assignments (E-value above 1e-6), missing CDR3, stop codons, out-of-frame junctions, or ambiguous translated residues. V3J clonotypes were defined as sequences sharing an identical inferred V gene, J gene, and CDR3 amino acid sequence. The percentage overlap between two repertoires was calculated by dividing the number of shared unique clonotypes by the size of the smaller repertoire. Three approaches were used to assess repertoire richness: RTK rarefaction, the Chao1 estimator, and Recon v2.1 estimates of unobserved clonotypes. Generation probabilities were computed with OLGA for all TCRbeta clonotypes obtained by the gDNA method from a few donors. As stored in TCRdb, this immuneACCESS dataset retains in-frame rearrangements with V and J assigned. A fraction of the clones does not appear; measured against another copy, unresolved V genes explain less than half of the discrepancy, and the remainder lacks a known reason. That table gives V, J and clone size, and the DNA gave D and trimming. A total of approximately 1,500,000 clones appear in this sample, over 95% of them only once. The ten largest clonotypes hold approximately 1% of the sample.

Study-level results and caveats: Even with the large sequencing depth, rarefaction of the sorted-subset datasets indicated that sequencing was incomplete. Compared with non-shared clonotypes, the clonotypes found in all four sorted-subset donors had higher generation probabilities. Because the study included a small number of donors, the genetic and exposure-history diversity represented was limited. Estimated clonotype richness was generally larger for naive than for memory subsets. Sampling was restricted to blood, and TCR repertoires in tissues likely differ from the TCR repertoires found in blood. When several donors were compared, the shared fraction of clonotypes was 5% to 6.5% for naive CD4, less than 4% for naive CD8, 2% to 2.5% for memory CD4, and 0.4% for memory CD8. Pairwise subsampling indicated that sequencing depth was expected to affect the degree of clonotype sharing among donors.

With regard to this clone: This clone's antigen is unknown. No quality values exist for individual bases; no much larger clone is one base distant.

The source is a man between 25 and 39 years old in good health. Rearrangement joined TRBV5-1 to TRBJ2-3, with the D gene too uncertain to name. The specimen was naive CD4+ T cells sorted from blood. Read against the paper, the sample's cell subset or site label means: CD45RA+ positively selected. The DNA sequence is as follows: TGCGCCAGCAGCTTGGTGGTCAGCCCCACAGATACGCAGTATTTT. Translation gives CASSLVVSPTDTQYF.